This T cell receptor beta chain was sequenced in a study of control samples from healthy donors and cancer patients. The repertoire was sequenced with immunoSEQ multiplex PCR; TCRdb's copy has only in-frame clones and lacks some. The table records around 77,000 clones, 92% of them present only once. CDR1 and CDR2 from the germline V gene are SGDLS and YYNGEE. The CDR3 runs 14 residues. V was clipped by 3 bases and J by 6 bases; unmatched bases: 8. The chain carries TRBV9 and TRBJ2-7, with 8 nucleotides matching TRBD2. Sequences were obtained from blood. This receptor was identified in a woman in her fifties or sixties in good health. The CDR3 DNA sequence: TGTGCCAGCAGCGCCCAAGCGGGAGCGGTCGAGCAGTACTTC. Protein sequence: CASSAQAGAVEQYF.